Listed below are T cell receptor beta chains from one sample, sequenced in a study of cytomegalovirus exposure and HLA in healthy donors. Using immunoSEQ multiplex PCR, the repertoire was profiled, and TCRdb retains in-frame clones only, with some absent. Among over 150,000 clones listed, around 80% were seen once. Material: PBMCs. All receptors come from a woman in her twenties or thirties in good health and CMV-seropositive. Both conserved end residues are trimmed from each CDR3. The order of the fields is CDR3 length, J gene, V gene, CDR3 protein.

>12|TRBJ1-5|TRBV6-6
ASSYFGGNQPQH
>13|TRBJ1-2|TRBV7-2
ASSLARDSNYGYT
>14|TRBJ2-3|TRBV7-6
ASSLQGVSSTDTQY
>11|TRBJ1-2|TRBV21-1
ASTTDTFYGYT
>11|TRBJ2-2|TRBV29-1
SVAGTHTGELF
>9|TRBJ2-7|TRBV5-4
ASSSSYEQY
>14|TRBJ1-4|TRBV5-1
ASSPTGGGLWEKLF
>14|TRBJ1-2|TRBV5-1
ASRFSGTGYVEGYT
>12|TRBJ1-2|TRBV7-9
ASSPRESNYGYT
>15|TRBJ1-4|TRBV4-2
ASSQEGQGALGEKLF
>16|TRBJ2-3|TRBV15
ATSRDLGERGYTDTQY
>12|TRBJ1-2|TRBV9
ASSTRQANYGYT
>11|TRBJ1-4|TRBV5-1
ASSFGPTEKLF
>13|TRBJ1-1|TRBV18
ASSPVTPGNTEAF
>11|TRBJ2-1|TRBV10-3
AISRDRANEQF
>13|TRBJ2-1|TRBV7-2
ASSYTSGGYNEQF
>14|TRBJ2-3|TRBV7-8
ASSLAGGGSADTQY
>13|TRBJ1-4|TRBV5-1
ASSHGTATNEKLF
>12|TRBJ2-5|TRBV7-2
ASRAAGGRQTQY
>14|TRBJ2-5|TRBV4-1
ASSQGRVGAFGTQY
>9|TRBJ2-5|TRBV20-1
SATTKETQY
>11|TRBJ2-1|TRBV29-1
SVVSGGAEVQF
>13|TRBJ2-2|TRBV2
ASDWTGGLNGELF
>14|TRBJ2-7|TRBV6-5
ASSYAASTPYYEQY
>16|TRBJ2-3|TRBV28
ASSLSGIAGYSTDTQY
>14|TRBJ2-3|TRBV4-3
ASSQDESPSTDTQY
>14|TRBJ2-7|TRBV5-4
ASSLGAAGGSYEQY
>12|TRBJ1-4|TRBV5-1
ASSFQGTNEKLF
>14|TRBJ2-1|TRBV9
ASSVGAGVIQGEQF
>12|TRBJ2-7|TRBV9
ASSVGGGTYEQY
>14|TRBJ2-1|TRBV11-3
ASSLGALAGGNEQF
>12|TRBJ2-3|TRBV5-4
ASRLDSRTDTQY
>15|TRBJ2-3|TRBV5-1
ASSLAGEGLYTDTQY
>13|TRBJ1-1|TRBV11-2
ASSLATLLNTEAF
>13|TRBJ2-1|TRBV5-1
ASSLAEETRREQF
>13|TRBJ2-3|TRBV27
ASGRLAVHTDTQY
>9|TRBJ2-7|TRBV20-1
SAAGGYEQY
>11|TRBJ1-1|TRBV6-5
ASRRSRNTEAF
>12|TRBJ2-5|TRBV7-9
ASSLKGIAMTQY
>13|TRBJ1-5|TRBV7-2
ASSSEAGSGLAQH
>16|TRBJ2-7|TRBV7-3
ASSITSGGAGNLVEQY
>13|TRBJ1-1|TRBV7-9
ASSLRGQGLGEAF